One T cell receptor (beta chain) is described in this entry. Trimming pared 5 bases from V and 10 bases from J, leaving 12 bases between. Germline CDR1 is LNHDA and CDR2 is SQIVND (reference sequence). The CDR3 has 12 amino acids. The sample belongs to a study of blood T cell repertoires in COVID-19. Clones were read by immunoSEQ multiplex PCR, and TCRdb kept only the in-frame ones, dropping some. The data contain about 300,000 clones, around 89% of them singletons. V and J are TRBV19 and TRBJ2-1; weak D call: TRBD2 (5 bases). The origin of this receptor is a man between 18 and 29 years old who had recovered from COVID-19. Material: peripheral blood. The CDR3, as DNA: TGTGCCAGTAGTGCCCAAGGGAGCGAGCAGTTCTTC. Amino acids: CASSAQGSEQFF.